This entry features one T cell receptor (beta chain) sequence. Antigen unknown. The source of the sample is a study of OX40 agonist ivuxolimab in advanced cancers. Study-wide points: Compared with others, partial responders at 0.1-3.0 mg/kg displayed clonal expansion among the lowest. Circulating CD4+ and CD8+ T cells showed clonal expansion by week 6 at 0.1 to 3.0 mg/kg.

Here immunoSEQ multiplex PCR was the method, and the copy in TCRdb shows in-frame clones only, minus some. The data show 55,000 to 80,000 clones, with about 90% seen just once and about 5.6% held by the top ten. This TCR was sampled from an adult with an advanced solid tumor such as melanoma, head and neck, liver or kidney cancer. The specimen was CD4+ or CD8+ T cells sorted from blood, collected in a trial of the OX40 agonist ivuxolimab.

The CDR3 spells CASRPMAGGFTEAFF. In nucleotides, the CDR3 is TGTGCCAGCAGACCTATGGCAGGGGGCTTCACTGAAGCTTTCTTT. V is TRBV28 and J is TRBJ1-1; TRBD1 aligns across 8 bases. CDR1 is MDHEN and CDR2 is SYDVKM in the germline V gene. CDR3 length: 15 residues. J lost 4 bases, V lost 6 bases, and 10 bases had no gene match.